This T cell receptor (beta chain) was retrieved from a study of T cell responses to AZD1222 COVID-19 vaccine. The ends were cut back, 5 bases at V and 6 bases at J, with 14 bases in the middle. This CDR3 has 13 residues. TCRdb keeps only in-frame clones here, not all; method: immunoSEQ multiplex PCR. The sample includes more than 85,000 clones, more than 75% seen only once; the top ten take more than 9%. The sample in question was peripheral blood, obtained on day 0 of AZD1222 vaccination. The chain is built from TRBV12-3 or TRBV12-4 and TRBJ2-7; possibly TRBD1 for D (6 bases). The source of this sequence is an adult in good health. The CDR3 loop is CASSLNRDGEQYF. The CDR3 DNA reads TGTGCCAGCAGTCTAAACAGGGACGGCGAGCAGTACTTC.